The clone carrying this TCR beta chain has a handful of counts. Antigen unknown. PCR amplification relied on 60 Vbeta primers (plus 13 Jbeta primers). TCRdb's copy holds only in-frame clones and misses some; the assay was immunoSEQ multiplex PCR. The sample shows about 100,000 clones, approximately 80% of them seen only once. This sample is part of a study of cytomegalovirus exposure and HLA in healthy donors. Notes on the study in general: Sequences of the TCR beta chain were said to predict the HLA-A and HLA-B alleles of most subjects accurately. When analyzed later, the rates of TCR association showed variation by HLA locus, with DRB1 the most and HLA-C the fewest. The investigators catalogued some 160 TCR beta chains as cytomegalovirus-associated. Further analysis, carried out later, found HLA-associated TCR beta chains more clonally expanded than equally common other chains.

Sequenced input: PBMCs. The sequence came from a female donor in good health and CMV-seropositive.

In nucleotides, the CDR3 is TGTGCCAGCAGCTTACGACAGGGTGAAGCTTTCTTT. It specifies CASSLRQGEAFF. The genes are TRBV7-2 and TRBJ1-1; 7 bases align to TRBD1. Per the germline V gene, CDR1 is SGHTA and CDR2 is FQGNSA. V shed 2 bases, J shed 7 bases, and the junction held 1 base outside the gene matches. CDR3 length: 12 amino acids. The variable domain in full, with the rest retrieved from reference TRBV7-2 and TRBJ1-1, is GAGVSQSPSNKVTEKGKDVELRCDPISGHTALYWYRQSLGQGLEFLIYFQGNSAPDKSGLPSDRFSAERTGGSVSTLTIQRTQQEDSAVYLCASSLRQGEAFFGQGTRLTVV.